This T cell receptor beta chain was documented in a study of blood T cell repertoires in COVID-19. TCRdb's table, derived via immunoSEQ multiplex PCR, lists solely in-frame clones and lacks some. This repertoire shows around 280,000 clones, around 90% found once; its top ten account for around 1.7%. The CDR3 is 16 residues long. V lost 6 bases, J lost 1 base, and 10 bases stayed unmatched. Germline values: CDR1 LNHDA, CDR2 SQIVND (reference sequence). Study members were between 18 and 89 years old and lived in approximately 25 US regions. The study assigned cohorts using participant-reported clinical history.

The receptor's source is a woman younger than 30 with acute COVID-19. Sequencing used PBMCs or T cells enriched from blood (not recorded which). The chain joins TRBV19 to TRBJ1-1; the match to TRBD1 covers 8 bases. The DNA of the CDR3 is TGTGCCAGTAGCCGAAACAGGGACAGGCAGAACACTGAAGCTTTCTTT. It translates to CASSRNRDRQNTEAFF.